These T cell receptor beta chains were read from a single sample in a study of T cells in lung cancer brain metastases. Profiled with immunoSEQ multiplex PCR; TCRdb holds only in-frame clones, not every one. The sample holds about 4,800 clones, roughly 87% seen once. Sequenced material: tumor tissue from the primary lung tumor. Receptors originate from a woman in her fifties or sixties with non-small cell lung cancer. Both conserved end residues are trimmed from each CDR3. Fields, in order: V gene, J gene, CDR3 protein.

V gene: TRBV18; J gene: TRBJ2-1; CDR3 protein: ASSPNDMGYSYNEQF
V gene: TRBV6-5; J gene: TRBJ2-3; CDR3 protein: ASNGGTDTQY
V gene: TRBV5-1; J gene: TRBJ2-1; CDR3 protein: ASSLEQVYNEQF
V gene: TRBV6-5; J gene: TRBJ1-2; CDR3 protein: ASSYSNSGYT
V gene: TRBV11-3; J gene: TRBJ2-2; CDR3 protein: ASSSRTSGRARDGELF
V gene: TRBV5-1; J gene: TRBJ2-3; CDR3 protein: ASSLELGTSTDTQY
V gene: TRBV5-8; J gene: TRBJ2-1; CDR3 protein: ASSLSPGLGYNEQF
V gene: TRBV9; J gene: TRBJ1-2; CDR3 protein: ASSDGTATNYGYT
V gene: TRBV11-3; J gene: TRBJ1-1; CDR3 protein: ASSPQRESAEAF
V gene: TRBV11-3; J gene: TRBJ2-1; CDR3 protein: ASSLGTSGRVWDEQF
V gene: TRBV7-9; J gene: TRBJ2-3; CDR3 protein: ASSLDLQGSTDTQY
V gene: TRBV4-2; J gene: TRBJ1-1; CDR3 protein: ASSHGLGDSSLEAF
V gene: TRBV6-5; J gene: TRBJ2-5; CDR3 protein: ASAMLAGGGETQY
V gene: TRBV7-2; J gene: TRBJ2-5; CDR3 protein: ASSLLAGGETQY
V gene: TRBV15; J gene: TRBJ1-2; CDR3 protein: ATSRETGSILYGYT
V gene: TRBV19; J gene: TRBJ1-1; CDR3 protein: ASSTAFGAENTEAF
V gene: TRBV6-4; J gene: TRBJ2-1; CDR3 protein: ASSDSPSGVHEQF
V gene: TRBV2; J gene: TRBJ2-3; CDR3 protein: ASRGWGTDTQY
V gene: TRBV5-4; J gene: TRBJ2-1; CDR3 protein: ASSHEREPHNEQF
V gene: TRBV10-3; J gene: TRBJ2-3; CDR3 protein: AISEPGRGLRPHTQY
V gene: TRBV7-8; J gene: TRBJ2-5; CDR3 protein: ASSSTGLVAETQY
V gene: TRBV7-3; J gene: TRBJ2-3; CDR3 protein: ASSLAQGGDTQY
V gene: TRBV7-2; J gene: TRBJ1-1; CDR3 protein: ASSPQGYTEAF
V gene: TRBV2; J gene: TRBJ1-5; CDR3 protein: ASRMEGNQPQH
V gene: TRBV5-1; J gene: TRBJ1-1; CDR3 protein: ASSLVLGLGAF
V gene: TRBV29-1; J gene: TRBJ2-2; CDR3 protein: SVKDLAGGPGELF
V gene: TRBV11-3; J gene: TRBJ1-4; CDR3 protein: ASKLGQGNEKLF
V gene: TRBV18; J gene: TRBJ1-5; CDR3 protein: ASSPLGRGSSSNQPQH
V gene: TRBV2; J gene: TRBJ2-3; CDR3 protein: ASSEAYTQY
V gene: TRBV4-1; J gene: TRBJ1-2; CDR3 protein: ASSLRLGQSIYGYT
V gene: TRBV5-1; J gene: TRBJ2-1; CDR3 protein: ASSPGQTSYNEQF
V gene: TRBV19; J gene: TRBJ2-3; CDR3 protein: ASSILSGTGADTQY
V gene: TRBV18; J gene: TRBJ1-2; CDR3 protein: ASSPDGGLGYT
V gene: TRBV6-1; J gene: TRBJ1-3; CDR3 protein: ASRDRGHGNTIY
V gene: TRBV19; J gene: TRBJ1-2; CDR3 protein: ASTQGGQGYT
V gene: TRBV4-2; J gene: TRBJ1-1; CDR3 protein: ASSQDPGANTEAF
V gene: TRBV7-2; J gene: TRBJ1-4; CDR3 protein: ASSKPGQAEKLF
V gene: TRBV27; J gene: TRBJ2-4; CDR3 protein: ASSVTGTGGIQY
V gene: TRBV4-1; J gene: TRBJ1-5; CDR3 protein: ASSQDGGLGNQPQH
V gene: TRBV10-3; J gene: TRBJ2-3; CDR3 protein: ATKAGNTDTQY
V gene: TRBV19; J gene: TRBJ2-5; CDR3 protein: ASRADGQETQY
V gene: TRBV29-1; J gene: TRBJ1-4; CDR3 protein: SAGRGPNKKLF
V gene: TRBV29-1; J gene: TRBJ1-2; CDR3 protein: SAMTGGAYT
V gene: TRBV9; J gene: TRBJ2-1; CDR3 protein: ASSATGLGNEQF
V gene: TRBV7-2; J gene: TRBJ1-1; CDR3 protein: ASSSRDIRLTEAF
V gene: TRBV5-1; J gene: TRBJ2-5; CDR3 protein: ASSKQQETQY
V gene: TRBV19; J gene: TRBJ1-5; CDR3 protein: ASSGWDLNSNQPQH
V gene: TRBV6-5; J gene: TRBJ2-5; CDR3 protein: ASSYSIRSQETQY
V gene: TRBV9; J gene: TRBJ2-1; CDR3 protein: ASSEGAGVSSYNEQF
V gene: TRBV18; J gene: TRBJ1-4; CDR3 protein: ASSKNRGGGEKLF
V gene: TRBV9; J gene: TRBJ2-5; CDR3 protein: ASSVDLETQY
V gene: TRBV7-6; J gene: TRBJ1-1; CDR3 protein: ASSLAGGAVNTEAF